This T cell receptor (beta chain) was sequenced in a study of Graves' ophthalmopathy and Graves' hyperthyroidism. Study observations and caveats: Separation of ophthalmopathy from stable hyperthyroidism was achieved by a 13-signature model, at around 89% sensitivity and just over 80% specificity.

Each hyperthyroidism patient was newly diagnosed, with under 2 months' duration, and aged 18 to 65. The authors diagnosed from clinical symptoms, serum thyroxine, TRAb, thyroid ultrasound and orbital computed tomography. Concerning this clonotype: The antigen is undetermined. A read error may account for a junction end that differs from germline.

The TCR beta CDR3 regions underwent amplification from RNA transcripts. The authors performed first-round RT-PCR with HTBI primers and then a second-round multiplex PCR. TCRdb re-analysed the multiplex PCR reads in MiXCR, keeping a single row per CDR3 protein. Among a few hundred thousand distinct CDR3 sequences listed, just under 40% were seen once. The CDR3 loop spans 17 amino acids. The V gene's germline CDR1 is SSHAT and CDR2 FNYEAQ (reference sequence). Sequences were obtained from peripheral blood or thyroid tissue (not recorded which). This TCR was sampled from an adult man with Graves' hyperthyroidism. This chain uses TRBV7-7 with TRBJ1-1, with D unclear. The CDR3 nucleotides read TGTGCTAGCAGCCCCATAACCCCACTGAGCATTTACACTGAAGCTTTCTTT. Amino acids: CASSPITPLSIYTEAFF.